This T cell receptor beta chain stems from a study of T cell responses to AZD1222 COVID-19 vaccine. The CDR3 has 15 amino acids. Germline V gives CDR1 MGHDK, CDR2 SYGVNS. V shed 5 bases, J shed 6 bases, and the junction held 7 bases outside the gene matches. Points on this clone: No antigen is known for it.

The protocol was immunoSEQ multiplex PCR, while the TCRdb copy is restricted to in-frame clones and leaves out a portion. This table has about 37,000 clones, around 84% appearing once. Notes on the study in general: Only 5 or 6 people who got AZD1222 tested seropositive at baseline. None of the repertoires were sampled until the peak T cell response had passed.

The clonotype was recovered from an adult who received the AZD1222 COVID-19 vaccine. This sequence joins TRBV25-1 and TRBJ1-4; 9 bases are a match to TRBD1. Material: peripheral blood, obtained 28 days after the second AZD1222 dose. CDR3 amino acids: CASSYSGTGYEKLFF. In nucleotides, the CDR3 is TGTGCCAGCAGTTACTCCGGGACAGGGTATGAAAAACTGTTTTTT.